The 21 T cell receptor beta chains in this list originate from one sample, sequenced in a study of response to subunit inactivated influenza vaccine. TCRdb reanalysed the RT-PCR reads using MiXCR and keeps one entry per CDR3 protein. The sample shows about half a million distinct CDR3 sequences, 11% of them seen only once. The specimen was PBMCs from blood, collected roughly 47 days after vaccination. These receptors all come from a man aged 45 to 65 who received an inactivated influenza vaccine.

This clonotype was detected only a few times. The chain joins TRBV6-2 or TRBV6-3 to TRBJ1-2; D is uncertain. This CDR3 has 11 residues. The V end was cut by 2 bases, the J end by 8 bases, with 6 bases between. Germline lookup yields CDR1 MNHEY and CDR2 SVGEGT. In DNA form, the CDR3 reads TGTGCCAGCAGTTACAGGGCCGGCTACACCTTC. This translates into CASSYRAGYTF.

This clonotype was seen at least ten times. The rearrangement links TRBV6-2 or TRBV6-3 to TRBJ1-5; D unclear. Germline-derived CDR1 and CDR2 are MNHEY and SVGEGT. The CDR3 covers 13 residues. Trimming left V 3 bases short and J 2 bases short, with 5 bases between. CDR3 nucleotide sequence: TGTGCCAGCAGTTATGACCGCAATCAGCCCCAGCATTTT. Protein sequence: CASSYDRNQPQHF.

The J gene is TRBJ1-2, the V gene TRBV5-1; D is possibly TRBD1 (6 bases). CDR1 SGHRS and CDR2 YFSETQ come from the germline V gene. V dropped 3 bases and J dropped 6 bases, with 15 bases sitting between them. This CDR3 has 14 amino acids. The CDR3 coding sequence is TGCGCCAGCAGCTCGGGGACAAGCTATGATGGCTACACCTTC. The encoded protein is CASSSGTSYDGYTF. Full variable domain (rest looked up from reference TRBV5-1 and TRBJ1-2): KAGVTQTPRYLIKTRGQQVTLSCSPISGHRSVSWYQQTPGQGLQFLFEYFSETQRNKGNFPGRFSGRQFSNSRSEMNVSTLELGDSALYLCASSSGTSYDGYTFGSGTRLTVV.

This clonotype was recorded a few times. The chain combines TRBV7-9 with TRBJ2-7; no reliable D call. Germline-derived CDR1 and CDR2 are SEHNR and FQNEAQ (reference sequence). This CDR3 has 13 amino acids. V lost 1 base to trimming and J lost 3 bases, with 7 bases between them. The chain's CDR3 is CASSLGPGYEQYF. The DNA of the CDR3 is TGTGCCAGCAGCTTAGGGCCGGGCTACGAGCAGTACTTC. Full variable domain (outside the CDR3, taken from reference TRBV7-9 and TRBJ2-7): DTGVSQNPRHKITKRGQNVTFRCDPISEHNRLYWYRQTLGQGPEFLTYFQNEAQLEKSRLLSDRFSAERPKGSFSTLEIQRTEQGDSAMYLCASSLGPGYEQYFGPGTRLTVT.

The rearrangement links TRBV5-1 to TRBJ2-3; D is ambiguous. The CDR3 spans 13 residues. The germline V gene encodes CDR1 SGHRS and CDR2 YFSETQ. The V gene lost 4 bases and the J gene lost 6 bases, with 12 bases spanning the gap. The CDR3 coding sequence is TGCGCCAGCAGCCCCTATGCGTCCGATACGCAGTATTTT. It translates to CASSPYASDTQYF.

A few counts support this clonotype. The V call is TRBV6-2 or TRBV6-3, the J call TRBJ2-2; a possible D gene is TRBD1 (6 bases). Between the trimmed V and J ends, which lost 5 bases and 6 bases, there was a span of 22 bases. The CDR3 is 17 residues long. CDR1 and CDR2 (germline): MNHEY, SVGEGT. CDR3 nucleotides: TGTGCCAGCAGTACAGGGTTCCTACAGCGAGGTCCCGGGGAGCTGTTTTTT. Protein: CASSTGFLQRGPGELFF.

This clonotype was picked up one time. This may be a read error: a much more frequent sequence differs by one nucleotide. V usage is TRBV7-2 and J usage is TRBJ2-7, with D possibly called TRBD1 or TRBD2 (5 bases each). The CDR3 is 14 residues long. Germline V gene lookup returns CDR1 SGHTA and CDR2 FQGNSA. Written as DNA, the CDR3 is TGTGCCAGCAGCCTGGGACCAGCCTTCTACGAGCACTACTTC. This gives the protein CASSLGPAFYEHYF.

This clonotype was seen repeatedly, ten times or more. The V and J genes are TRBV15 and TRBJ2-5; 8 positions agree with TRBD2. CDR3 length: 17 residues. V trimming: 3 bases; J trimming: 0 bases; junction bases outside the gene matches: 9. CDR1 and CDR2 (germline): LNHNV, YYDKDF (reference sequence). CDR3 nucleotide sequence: TGTGCCACCAGCAGGAAGACGGGACTAGGGTACCAAGAGACCCAGTACTTC. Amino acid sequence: CATSRKTGLGYQETQYF.

CDR3 loop: CASSRLRTEEQYF. The CDR3 DNA sequence: TGTGCCAGCAGCCGTTTAAGGACAGAAGAGCAGTACTTC. The genes are TRBV7-6 and TRBJ2-7, with D tentatively TRBD1 (6 bases). This CDR3 contains 13 residues. V was shortened by 5 bases and J by 7 bases, with 15 bases between the two germline ends. CDR1 is SGHVS and CDR2 is FNYEAQ in the germline V gene.

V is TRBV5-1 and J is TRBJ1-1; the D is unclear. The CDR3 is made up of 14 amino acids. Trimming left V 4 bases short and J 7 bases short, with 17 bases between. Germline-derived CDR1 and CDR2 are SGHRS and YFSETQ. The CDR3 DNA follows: TGCGCCAGCAGCCTTATGACCGGAGGACTTGAAGCTTTCTTT. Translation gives CASSLMTGGLEAFF.

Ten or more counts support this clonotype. CDR3: CASSLRGRGATGELFF. In nucleotides, the CDR3 is TGTGCCAGCAGCTTGAGGGGGCGCGGTGCCACCGGGGAGCTGTTTTTT. The V and J genes are TRBV7-2 and TRBJ2-2; 7 bases fit TRBD1. The CDR3 totals 16 residues. Germline V gene data show CDR1 as SGHTA and CDR2 as FQGNSA. J gave up 4 bases and V 3 bases, and 8 bases lay outside the gene matches.

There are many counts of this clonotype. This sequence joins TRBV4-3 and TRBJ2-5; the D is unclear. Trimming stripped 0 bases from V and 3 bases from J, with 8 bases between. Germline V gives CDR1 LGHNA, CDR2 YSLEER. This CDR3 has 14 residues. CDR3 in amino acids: CASSQDPTEETQYF. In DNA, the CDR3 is TGCGCCAGCAGCCAAGATCCCACAGAAGAGACCCAGTACTTC.

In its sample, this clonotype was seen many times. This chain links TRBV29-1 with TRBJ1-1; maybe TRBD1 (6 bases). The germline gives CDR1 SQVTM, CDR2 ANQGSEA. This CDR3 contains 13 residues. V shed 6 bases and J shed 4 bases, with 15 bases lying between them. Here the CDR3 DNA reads TGCAGCGTCGCTAAAGGACAGTCCACTGAAGCTTTCTTT. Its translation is CSVAKGQSTEAFF.

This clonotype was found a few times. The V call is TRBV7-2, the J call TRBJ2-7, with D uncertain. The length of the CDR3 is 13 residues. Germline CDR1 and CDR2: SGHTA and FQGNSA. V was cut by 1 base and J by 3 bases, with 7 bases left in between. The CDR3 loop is CASSLGYYYEQYF. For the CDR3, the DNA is TGTGCCAGCAGCTTAGGATATTACTACGAGCAGTACTTC.

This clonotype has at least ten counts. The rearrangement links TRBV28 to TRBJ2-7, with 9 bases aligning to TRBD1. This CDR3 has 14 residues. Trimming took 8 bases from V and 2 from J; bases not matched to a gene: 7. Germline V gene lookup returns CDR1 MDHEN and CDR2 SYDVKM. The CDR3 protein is CASQRTGVTYEQYF. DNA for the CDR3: TGTGCCAGCCAGCGGACAGGGGTAACCTACGAGCAGTACTTC.

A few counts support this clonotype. This CDR3 reads CASSQGLAGYYEQYF. The CDR3 bases are TGCGCCAGCAGCCAAGGACTAGCGGGTTACTACGAGCAGTACTTC. V usage is TRBV4-1 and J usage is TRBJ2-7, with 10 bases fitting TRBD2. V dropped 1 base and J dropped 3; count of bases not matched to a gene: 3. The CDR3 consists of 15 residues. Germline assignment: CDR1 MGHRA and CDR2 YSYEKL.

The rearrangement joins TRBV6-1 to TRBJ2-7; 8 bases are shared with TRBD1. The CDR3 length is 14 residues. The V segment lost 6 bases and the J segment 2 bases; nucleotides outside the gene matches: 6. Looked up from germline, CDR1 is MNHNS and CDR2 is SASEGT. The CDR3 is CASRGTGAAYEQYF. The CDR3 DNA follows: TGTGCCAGCAGAGGGACAGGAGCCGCCTACGAGCAGTACTTC.

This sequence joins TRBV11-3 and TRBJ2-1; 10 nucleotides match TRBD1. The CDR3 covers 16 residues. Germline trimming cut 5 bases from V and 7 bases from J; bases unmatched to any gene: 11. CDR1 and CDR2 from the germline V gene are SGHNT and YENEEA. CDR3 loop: CASSRRTGGGINEQFF. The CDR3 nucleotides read TGTGCCAGCAGCAGACGGACAGGGGGAGGTATAAATGAGCAGTTCTTC. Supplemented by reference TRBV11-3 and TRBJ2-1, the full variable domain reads EAGVVQSPRYKIIEKKQPVAFWCNPISGHNTLYWYLQNLGQGPELLIRYENEEAVDDSQLPKDRFSAERLKGVDSTLKIQPAELGDSAVYLCASSRRTGGGINEQFFGPGTRLTVL.

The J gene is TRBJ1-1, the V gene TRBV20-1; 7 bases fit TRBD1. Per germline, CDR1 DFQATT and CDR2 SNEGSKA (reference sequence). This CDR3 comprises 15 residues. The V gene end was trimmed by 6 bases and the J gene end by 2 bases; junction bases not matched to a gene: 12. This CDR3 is CSASGQAKANTEAFF. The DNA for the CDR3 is TGCAGTGCGAGTGGACAGGCGAAGGCTAACACTGAAGCTTTCTTT.

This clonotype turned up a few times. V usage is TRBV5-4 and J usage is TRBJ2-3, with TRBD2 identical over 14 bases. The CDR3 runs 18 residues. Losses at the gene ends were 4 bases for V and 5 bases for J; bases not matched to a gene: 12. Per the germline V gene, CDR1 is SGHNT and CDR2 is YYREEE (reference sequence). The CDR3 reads CASSRKRLAGGQGDTQYF. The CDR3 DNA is TGTGCCAGCAGCAGAAAGAGACTAGCGGGGGGGCAGGGAGATACGCAGTATTTT.

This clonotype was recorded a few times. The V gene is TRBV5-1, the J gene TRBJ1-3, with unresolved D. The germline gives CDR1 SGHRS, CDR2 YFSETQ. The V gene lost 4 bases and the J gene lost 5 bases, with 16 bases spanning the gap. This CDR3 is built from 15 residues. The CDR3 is CASSPTERLRNTIYF. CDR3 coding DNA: TGCGCCAGCAGCCCGACGGAGCGCCTGAGAAACACCATATATTTT. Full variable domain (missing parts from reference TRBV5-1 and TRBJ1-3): KAGVTQTPRYLIKTRGQQVTLSCSPISGHRSVSWYQQTPGQGLQFLFEYFSETQRNKGNFPGRFSGRQFSNSRSEMNVSTLELGDSALYLCASSPTERLRNTIYFGEGSWLTVV.